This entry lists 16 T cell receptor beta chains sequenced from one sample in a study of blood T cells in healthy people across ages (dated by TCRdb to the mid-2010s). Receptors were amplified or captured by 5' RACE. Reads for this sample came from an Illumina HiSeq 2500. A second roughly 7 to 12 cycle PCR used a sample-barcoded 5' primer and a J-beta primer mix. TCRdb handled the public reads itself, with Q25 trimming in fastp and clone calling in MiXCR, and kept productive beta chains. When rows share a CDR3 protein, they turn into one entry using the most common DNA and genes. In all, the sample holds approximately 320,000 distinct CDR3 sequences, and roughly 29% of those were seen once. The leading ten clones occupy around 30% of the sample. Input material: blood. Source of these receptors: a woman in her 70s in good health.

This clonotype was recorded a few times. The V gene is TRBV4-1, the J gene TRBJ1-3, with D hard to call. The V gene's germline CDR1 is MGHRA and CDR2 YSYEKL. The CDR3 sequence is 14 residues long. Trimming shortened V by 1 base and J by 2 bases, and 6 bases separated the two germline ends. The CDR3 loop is CASSQGTTGNTIYF. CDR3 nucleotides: TGCGCCAGCAGCCAAGGGACGACTGGAAACACCATATATTTT.

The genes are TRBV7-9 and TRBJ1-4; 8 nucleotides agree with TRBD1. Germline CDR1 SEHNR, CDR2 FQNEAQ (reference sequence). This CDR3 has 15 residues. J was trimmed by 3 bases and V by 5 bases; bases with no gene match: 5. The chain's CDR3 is CASSRQGQPNEKLFF. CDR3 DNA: TGTGCCAGCAGCCGACAGGGGCAGCCTAATGAAAAACTGTTTTTT.

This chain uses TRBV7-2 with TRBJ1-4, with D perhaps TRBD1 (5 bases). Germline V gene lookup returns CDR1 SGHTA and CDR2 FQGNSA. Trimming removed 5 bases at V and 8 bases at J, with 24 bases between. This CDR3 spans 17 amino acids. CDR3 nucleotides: TGTGCCAGCAGCCCCGGGGCCCAGCGGTGGCTTGGGGAAAAACTGTTTTTT. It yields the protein CASSPGAQRWLGEKLFF.

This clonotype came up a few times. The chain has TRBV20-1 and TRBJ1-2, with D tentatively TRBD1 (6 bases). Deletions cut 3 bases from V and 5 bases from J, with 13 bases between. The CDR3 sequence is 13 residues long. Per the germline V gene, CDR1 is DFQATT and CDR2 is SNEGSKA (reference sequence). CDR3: CSASPTQGYGYTF. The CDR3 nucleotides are TGCAGTGCTAGCCCGACTCAGGGGTATGGCTACACCTTC.

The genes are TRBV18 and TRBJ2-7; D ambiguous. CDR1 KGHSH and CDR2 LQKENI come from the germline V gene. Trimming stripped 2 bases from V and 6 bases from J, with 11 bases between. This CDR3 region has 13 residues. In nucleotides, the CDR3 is TGTGCCAGCTCACCAGAGGCGAAGGGCGAGCAGTACTTC. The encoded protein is CASSPEAKGEQYF.

The CDR3 coding sequence is TGCGCCAGCAGCTTGGCGGGGTTTGGTAATTCACCCCTCCACTTT. It codes for CASSLAGFGNSPLHF. This chain uses TRBV5-1 with TRBJ1-6; no firm D call. The germline V gene encodes CDR1 SGHRS and CDR2 YFSETQ. Trimming cost V 0 bases and J 6 bases, with 10 bases left between them. This CDR3 region has 15 residues.

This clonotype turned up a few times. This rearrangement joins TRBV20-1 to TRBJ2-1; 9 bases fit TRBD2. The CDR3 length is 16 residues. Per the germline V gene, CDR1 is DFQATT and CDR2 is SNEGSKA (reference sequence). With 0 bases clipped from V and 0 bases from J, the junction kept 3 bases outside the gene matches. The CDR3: CSARDAGGPSYNEQFF. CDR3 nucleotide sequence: TGCAGTGCTAGAGATGCGGGGGGGCCCTCCTACAATGAGCAGTTCTTC.

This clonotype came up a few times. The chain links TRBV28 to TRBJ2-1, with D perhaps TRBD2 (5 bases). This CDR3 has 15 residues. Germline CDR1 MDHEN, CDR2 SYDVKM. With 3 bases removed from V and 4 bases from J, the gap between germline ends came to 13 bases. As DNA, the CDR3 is TGTGCCAGCAGTTTTGGTGGGAGAGGTTACAATGAGCAGTTCTTC. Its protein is CASSFGGRGYNEQFF. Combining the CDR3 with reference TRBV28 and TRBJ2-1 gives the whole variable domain DVKVTQSSRYLVKRTGEKVFLECVQDMDHENMFWYRQDPGLGLRLIYFSYDVKMKEKGDIPEGYSVSREKKERFSLILESASTNQTSMYLCASSFGGRGYNEQFFGPGTRLTVL.

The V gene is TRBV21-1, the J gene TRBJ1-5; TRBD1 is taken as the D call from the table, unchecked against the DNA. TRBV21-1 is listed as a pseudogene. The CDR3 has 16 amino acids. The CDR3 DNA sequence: TGTGCCAGCAGCAAGGGGACAGGTGATAGCAATCAGCCCCAGCATTTT. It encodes CASSKGTGDSNQPQHF.

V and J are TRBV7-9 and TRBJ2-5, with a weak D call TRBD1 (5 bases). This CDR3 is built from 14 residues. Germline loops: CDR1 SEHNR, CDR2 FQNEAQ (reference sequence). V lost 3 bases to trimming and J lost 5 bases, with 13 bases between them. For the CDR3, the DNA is TGTGCCAGCAGCTTTGGACATACGGCGGAGACCCAGTACTTC. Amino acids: CASSFGHTAETQYF.

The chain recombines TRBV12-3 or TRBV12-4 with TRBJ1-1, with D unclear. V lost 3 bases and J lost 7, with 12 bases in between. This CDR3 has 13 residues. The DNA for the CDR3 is TGTGCCAGCAGTTTGGGCGGGTCGAGTGAAGCTTTCTTT. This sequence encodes CASSLGGSSEAFF.

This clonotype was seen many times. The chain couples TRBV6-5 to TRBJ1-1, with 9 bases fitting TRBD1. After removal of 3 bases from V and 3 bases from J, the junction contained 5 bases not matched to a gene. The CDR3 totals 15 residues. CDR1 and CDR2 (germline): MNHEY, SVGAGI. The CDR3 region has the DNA TGTGCCAGCAGTTATACAGACAGGGGGGACACTGAAGCTTTCTTT. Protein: CASSYTDRGDTEAFF.

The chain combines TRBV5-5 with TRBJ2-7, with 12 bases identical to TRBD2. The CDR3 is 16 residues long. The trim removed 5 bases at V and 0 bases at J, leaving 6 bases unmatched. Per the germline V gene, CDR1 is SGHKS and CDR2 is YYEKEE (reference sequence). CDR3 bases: TGTGCCAGCAGGTTCGGACTAGCGGGGAGCTCCTACGAGCAGTACTTC. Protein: CASRFGLAGSSYEQYF.

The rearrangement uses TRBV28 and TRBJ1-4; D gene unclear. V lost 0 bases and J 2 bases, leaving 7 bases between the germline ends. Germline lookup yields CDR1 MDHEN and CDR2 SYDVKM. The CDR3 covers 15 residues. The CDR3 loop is CASSLWRQTNEKLFF. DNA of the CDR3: TGTGCCAGCAGTTTATGGCGCCAGACTAATGAAAAACTGTTTTTT.

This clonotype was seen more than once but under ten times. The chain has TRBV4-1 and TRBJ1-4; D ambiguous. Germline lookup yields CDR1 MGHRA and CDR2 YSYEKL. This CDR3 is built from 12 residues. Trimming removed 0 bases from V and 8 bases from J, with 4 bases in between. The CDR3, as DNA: TGCGCCAGCAGCCAAGAAGTAGAAAAACTGTTTTTT. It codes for CASSQEVEKLFF.

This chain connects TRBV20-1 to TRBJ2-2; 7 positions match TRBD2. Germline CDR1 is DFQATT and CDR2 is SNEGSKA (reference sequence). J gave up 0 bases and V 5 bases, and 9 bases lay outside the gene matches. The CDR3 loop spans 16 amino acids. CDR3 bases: TGCAGTGCTCCCCGGGGCGGGAGCGCGAACACCGGGGAGCTGTTTTTT. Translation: CSAPRGGSANTGELFF.